This section outlines one T cell receptor (beta chain) sequence together with its context. The data belong to a study of early T cells in non-severe SARS-CoV-2 infection. V trimming: 6 bases; J trimming: 4 bases; junction bases outside the gene matches: 8. Germline V CDR1 and CDR2: SNHLY, FYNNEI. The CDR3 spans 15 residues. TCRdb analysed the 5' RACE reads with MiXCR anew, one entry per CDR3 protein. The repertoire holds 85,000 to 90,000 distinct CDR3 sequences, with approximately 15% as singletons. V is TRBV2 and J is TRBJ1-1; 10 positions match TRBD1. The sequenced sample consisted of whole blood. The TCR comes from an adult who was a healthcare worker with PCR-confirmed SARS-CoV-2 infection or an uninfected control (not recorded which). As DNA, the CDR3 is TGTGCCAGCAGACCCGGACAGGGGGAGTCCACTGAAGCTTTCTTT. Encoded protein: CASRPGQGESTEAFF.